The clone carrying this TCR beta chain was recorded once. Its antigen is not identified. The CDR3 length is 12 residues. The ends were cut back, 4 bases at V and 5 bases at J, with 8 bases in the middle. Germline values: CDR1 SNHLY, CDR2 FYNNEI. This record comes from a study of T cells in narcolepsy. Turning to the study itself: Healthy controls were enrolled alongside patients with narcolepsy type 1 or type 2.

Study conclusions and caveats: Blood of same and different patients, but not healthy controls, reportedly held recurring autoreactive clonotypes. Same-patient CSF and blood CD4+ T cell clonotypes included HCRT-specific and TRIB2-specific autoreactive ones.

Some clones are missing from TCRdb's copy, which holds only in-frame ones; the method was immunoSEQ multiplex PCR. The sample has about 40,000 clones; 70% to 90% are singletons. The sequence derives from a human donor with narcolepsy. The chain carries TRBV2 and TRBJ1-1, with D hard to call. Sequencing was carried out using CD45RA- memory CD4+ T cells from PBMCs. The CDR3 loop is CASSGVGTEAFF. CDR3 nucleotide sequence: TGTGCCAGCAGTGGTGTGGGGACTGAAGCTTTCTTT.